This TCR beta chain was sequenced in a study of identical twins. Study outcomes and limitations: Fewer insertions characterized abundant cord blood beta clonotypes, whereas memory repertoires showed none. Twins shared out-of-frame alpha sequences with excess low generation probability.

This clonotype was detected many times. Its antigen is as yet unknown. A universal primer site was created by template switching, with the cDNA bearing unique molecular identifiers. From the 5' RACE reads, TCRdb called clonotypes with MiXCR, one entry per CDR3 protein. The sample includes a few hundred thousand distinct CDR3 sequences, over 8.5% of them seen just once. Only healthy Caucasians were included as donors. There are 12 residues in the CDR3. Germline-derived CDR1 and CDR2 are SNHLY and FYNNEI. V lost 5 bases and J 6 bases, leaving 11 bases between the germline ends. These data were likewise used in another study, on yellow fever vaccine responses in identical twins.

Sequencing input: PBMCs. The chain combines TRBV2 with TRBJ2-7; D gene ambiguous. The TCR comes from a woman aged 18-29 years in good health. The CDR3 sequence: CASSLARTEQYF. The CDR3 DNA follows: TGTGCCAGCAGTCTGGCCCGGACCGAGCAGTACTTC.